These T cell receptor beta chains were read from a single sample in a study of beta chain features in type 1 diabetes. The table came from immunoSEQ multiplex PCR; TCRdb's copy has only in-frame clones and leaves some out. This sample has a few hundred thousand clones, with over 9% found just once. The sequencing sample was made of central memory CD4+ T cells from blood. The receptors originated from a young man with type 1 diabetes. Both conserved end residues are part of each CDR3. A D gene is named only where the DNA matches it firmly. Clone size is given for some rows only: seen once, a few or many times, or a class if the clone is expanded.

J | size | V | D | DNA | CDR3
TRBJ2-7 | few | TRBV12-5 | TRBD1 | TGTGCTAGTGGTTTGGCAGGGGGCCACGAGCAGTACTTC | CASGLAGGHEQYF
TRBJ2-7 | few | TRBV2 | NA | TGTGCCAGCAGTCGGACGGCCGGGGGCTACGAGCAGTACTTC | CASSRTAGGYEQYF
TRBJ2-3 | NA | TRBV6-6 | NA | TGTGCCAGCAGTAGACAGACCACAGATACGCAGTATTTT | CASSRQTTDTQYF
TRBJ2-7 | NA | TRBV11-2 | NA | TGTGCCAGCAGCTTAGCGGGGGGCCCCGGGAATCCATACGAGCAGTACTTC | CASSLAGGPGNPYEQYF
TRBJ2-5 | NA | TRBV6-1 | NA | TGTGCCAGCACTGATTTTACGGCTGGGGAGACCCAGTACTTC | CASTDFTAGETQYF
TRBJ2-1 | NA | TRBV7-9 | NA | TGTGCCAGCAGCTTAGGAGTTGAAGCAAGTCAGTTCTTC | CASSLGVEASQFF
TRBJ2-4 | many | TRBV19 | NA | TGTGCCAGTAGTTGGCAGTCCAAAAACATTCAGTACTTC | CASSWQSKNIQYF
TRBJ2-1 | NA | TRBV7-8 | TRBD1 | TGTGCCAGCAGCCCCTCTACCGGGACAGGGTACCGCAATGAGCAGTTCTTC | CASSPSTGTGYRNEQFF
TRBJ1-2 | NA | TRBV7-2 | NA | TGTGCCAGCAGCCCAGACAGGTCCTATGGCTACACCTTC | CASSPDRSYGYTF
TRBJ1-1 | NA | TRBV13 | TRBD1 | TGTGCCAGCAGCTCAGAAGACAGGGGGACGGCGGAAGCTTTCTTT | CASSSEDRGTAEAFF
TRBJ1-4 | NA | TRBV7-2 | NA | TGTGCCAGCAGGGACCGACGAGGGGATGGGGAAAAACTGTTTTTT | CASRDRRGDGEKLFF
TRBJ1-5 | NA | TRBV6-6 | TRBD1 | TGTGCCAGCAGTAGACAGGGGTATCAGCCCCAGCATTTT | CASSRQGYQPQHF
TRBJ2-3 | few | TRBV6-1 | TRBD1 | TGTGCCACCACACAAGGACAGGGGAGCACAGATACGCAGTATTTT | CATTQGQGSTDTQYF
TRBJ1-3 | few | TRBV19 | NA | TGTGCCAGCTCCTTAATACCAGGGCGCACCTCTGGAAACACCATATATTTT | CASSLIPGRTSGNTIYF
TRBJ1-2 | many | TRBV5-6 | TRBD1 | TGTGCCAGCAGCTTGGTGTCCAGGGGGCCCTATGGCTACACCTTC | CASSLVSRGPYGYTF
TRBJ2-5 | many | TRBV30 | NA | TGTGCCACTCCCAACGGCCAAGAGACCCAGTACTTC | CATPNGQETQYF